These 13 T cell receptor beta chains were sequenced from one sample in a study of blood T cell repertoires in COVID-19. Sequencing used immunoSEQ multiplex PCR; TCRdb keeps in-frame clones, though not all of them. The profile covers 250,000 to 300,000 clones, with approximately 82% appearing a single time and 3.5% to 5.5% taken by the ten largest. Sequenced sample: peripheral blood. All receptors come from a man aged 55-75 years who had recovered from COVID-19.

This chain uses TRBV28 with TRBJ2-1; a weak D match, TRBD2 (6 bases). Germline values: CDR1 MDHEN, CDR2 SYDVKM. V was shortened by 4 bases and J by 0 bases, with 13 bases between the two germline ends. CDR3 length equals 16 residues. CDR3 amino acids: CASSSVAGSSYNEQFF. CDR3 bases: TGTGCCAGCAGTTCCGTGGCGGGGAGCTCCTACAATGAGCAGTTCTTC.

This clone was counted a single time. The chain recombines TRBV24-1 with TRBJ2-5; 7 positions agree with TRBD1. The V segment lost 2 bases and the J segment 11 bases; nucleotides outside the gene matches: 1. The CDR3 length is 11 residues. Germline V CDR1 and CDR2: KGHDR, SFDVKD. CDR3 coding DNA: TGTGCCACCAGTGATTCAGGGGGTCAGTACTTC. This encodes CATSDSGGQYF.

CDR3 sequence reads: CASSRRGPSHEQYF. The DNA for the CDR3 is TGTGCCAGCAGCCGCAGGGGCCCTTCTCACGAGCAGTACTTC. J is TRBJ2-7 and V is TRBV3-1 (or the pseudogene TRBV3-2), with a possible D match to TRBD1 (6 bases). The V and J ends lost 4 bases and 5 bases respectively, with 15 bases between them. This CDR3 has 14 residues. Germline values: CDR1 LGHDT, CDR2 YNNKEL (reference sequence).

This clone was observed a single time. The chain has TRBV11-2 and TRBJ1-5; 9 nucleotides match TRBD1. CDR3 length: 15 amino acids. Germline CDR1 reads SGHAT; CDR2 reads FQNNGV. Trimming cost V 5 bases and J 5 bases; bases outside gene matches: 7. The CDR3 loop reads CASSPGTGFDQPQHF. CDR3 nucleotide sequence: TGTGCCAGCAGCCCCGGGACAGGGTTCGATCAGCCCCAGCATTTT.

This chain connects TRBV6-6 to TRBJ2-7, with TRBD2 matching 10 bases. Trimming at V came to 6 bases and at J to 5 bases, leaving 4 bases not matched to a gene. This CDR3 region has 13 residues. Looked up from germline, CDR1 is MNHNY and CDR2 is SVGAGI (reference sequence). The CDR3 nucleotides are TGTGCCAGCAGCCTAGCGGGAGCCAACGAGCAGTACTTC. This encodes CASSLAGANEQYF.

The rearrangement links TRBV4-2 to TRBJ2-5; TRBD2 matches 9 bases. CDR3 length: 14 amino acids. V shed 0 bases, J shed 5 bases, and the junction held 1 base outside the gene matches. Germline assignment: CDR1 LGHNA and CDR2 YNFKEQ. The CDR3 coding sequence is TGTGCCAGCAGCCAAGATGCGGGAGGGGAGACCCAGTACTTC. The encoded protein is CASSQDAGGETQYF.

In its sample, this clone was seen a few times. The chain recombines TRBV28 with TRBJ2-2; D possibly corresponds to TRBD2 (5 bases). Germline values: CDR1 MDHEN, CDR2 SYDVKM. V lost 5 bases to trimming and J lost 5 bases, with 12 bases between them. This CDR3 is built from 14 residues. The CDR3: CASSDPGITGELFF. CDR3 in DNA: TGTGCCAGCAGTGATCCCGGGATTACCGGGGAGCTGTTTTTT.

This clone was observed many times. The rearrangement links TRBV28 to TRBJ1-2, with 7 bases identical to TRBD1. Germline CDR1 is MDHEN and CDR2 is SYDVKM. CDR3 size: 13 residues. The J segment lost 8 bases and the V segment lost 4 bases, leaving 7 bases of the junction unmatched. The CDR3 is CASSSTGSKGYTF. The DNA for the CDR3 is TGTGCCAGCAGTTCGACAGGGAGTAAGGGCTACACCTTC.

This clone came up a few times. The J gene is TRBJ2-2, the V gene TRBV19; 8 bases are a match to TRBD2. CDR3 length: 12 amino acids. J was trimmed by 5 bases and V by 11 bases; bases with no gene match: 4. Per germline, CDR1 LNHDA and CDR2 SQIVND (reference sequence). CDR3 DNA: TGTGCCGCGGGGGGCGGAACCGGGGAGCTGTTTTTT. This translates into CAAGGGTGELFF.

The CDR3 protein is CASSSGTGFTETQYF. In DNA, the CDR3 is TGCGCCAGCAGCTCCGGGACAGGGTTTACGGAGACCCAGTACTTC. J is TRBJ2-5 and V is TRBV5-1; 9 bases are shared with TRBD1. Per the germline V gene, CDR1 is SGHRS and CDR2 is YFSETQ. After removal of 3 bases from V and 5 bases from J, the junction contained 8 bases not matched to a gene. CDR3 length: 15 amino acids.

This clone was detected only once. The V and J genes are TRBV27 and TRBJ2-3; 14 positions match TRBD2. Germline V gene sequence: CDR1 MNHEY, CDR2 SMNVEV (reference sequence). V lost 5 bases, J lost 3 bases, and 10 bases stayed unmatched. CDR3 length: 18 amino acids. CDR3 sequence: CASSPPPGTSGSTDTQYF. The CDR3 nucleotides read TGTGCCAGCAGTCCCCCCCCCGGGACTAGCGGGAGTACAGATACGCAGTATTTT.

The V call is TRBV5-1, the J call TRBJ1-5; 9 bases agree with TRBD1. V shed 4 bases and J 3 bases; nucleotides not matched to a gene: 5. The germline gives CDR1 SGHRS, CDR2 YFSETQ. The CDR3 runs to 15 residues. The CDR3 is CASSPGTGPNQPQHF. The CDR3, as DNA: TGCGCCAGCAGCCCCGGGACAGGGCCCAATCAGCCCCAGCATTTT.

The rearrangement joins TRBV24-1 to TRBJ1-4, with 8 bases aligning to TRBD1. CDR1 KGHDR and CDR2 SFDVKD come from the germline V gene. V gave up 2 bases and J gave up 5 bases; unmatched junction bases: 6. The CDR3 is 16 residues long. This CDR3 reads CATSDSGTGGNEKLFF. CDR3 DNA sequence: TGTGCCACCAGTGATTCAGGGACAGGAGGAAATGAAAAACTGTTTTTT.